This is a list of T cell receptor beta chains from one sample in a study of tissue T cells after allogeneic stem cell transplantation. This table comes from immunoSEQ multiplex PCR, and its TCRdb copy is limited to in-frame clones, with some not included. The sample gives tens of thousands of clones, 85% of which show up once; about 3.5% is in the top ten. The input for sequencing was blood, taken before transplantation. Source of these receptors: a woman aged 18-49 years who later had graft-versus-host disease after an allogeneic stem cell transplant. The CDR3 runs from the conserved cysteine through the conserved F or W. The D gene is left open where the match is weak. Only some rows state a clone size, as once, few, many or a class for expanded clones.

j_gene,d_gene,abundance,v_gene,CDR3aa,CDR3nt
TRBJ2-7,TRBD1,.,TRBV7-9,CASSLAFRGRGDRLYEQYF,TGTGCCAGCAGCTTAGCGTTTCGGGGAAGGGGGGACAGGCTCTACGAGCAGTACTTC
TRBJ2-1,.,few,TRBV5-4,CASSLGGASSYNEQFF,TGTGCCAGCAGCTTGGGCGGGGCAAGCTCCTACAATGAGCAGTTCTTC
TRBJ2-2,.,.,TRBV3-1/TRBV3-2,CASSPTGSGTGELFF,TGTGCCAGCAGCCCCACGGGTAGTGGAACCGGGGAGCTGTTTTTT
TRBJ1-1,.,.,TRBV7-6,CASSLVGGFLNTEAFF,TGTGCCAGCAGCTTAGTCGGGGGATTTTTGAACACTGAAGCTTTCTTT
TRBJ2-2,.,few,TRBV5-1,CASSQDSNTGELFF,TGCGCCAGCAGCCAGGACAGCAACACCGGGGAGCTGTTTTTT
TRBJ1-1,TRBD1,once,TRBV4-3,CASSQDRQGRRRDTEAFF,TGCGCCAGCAGCCAAGACCGACAGGGGCGTCGGCGGGACACTGAAGCTTTCTTT
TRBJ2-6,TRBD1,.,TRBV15,CATSWGQGGANVLTF,TGTGCCACCAGCTGGGGACAGGGTGGGGCCAACGTCCTGACTTTC
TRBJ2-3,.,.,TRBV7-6,CASSSRRPRTDTQYF,TGTGCCAGCAGCTCACGCAGACCGAGGACAGATACGCAGTATTTT
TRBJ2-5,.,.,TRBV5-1,CASSGFSRGETQYF,TGCGCCAGCAGCGGATTCTCAAGGGGGGAGACCCAGTACTTC
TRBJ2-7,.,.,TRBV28,CASRRKSWSGPYEQYF,TGTGCCAGCAGGCGCAAGAGTTGGTCCGGGCCCTACGAGCAGTACTTC
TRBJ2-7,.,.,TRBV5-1,CASNPFSMIGGAYSYEQYF,TGCGCCAGCAACCCCTTCTCTATGATTGGGGGGGCGTACTCCTACGAGCAGTACTTC
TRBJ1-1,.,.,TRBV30,CAWRGLNTEAFF,TGTGCCTGGAGGGGGCTGAACACTGAAGCTTTCTTT
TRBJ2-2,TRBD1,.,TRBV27,CASSPSTGERQTGELFF,TGTGCCAGCAGTCCGTCGACAGGGGAGCGTCAAACCGGGGAGCTGTTTTTT
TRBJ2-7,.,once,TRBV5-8,CASSRALGYEQYF,TGTGCCAGCAGCCGGGCCCTAGGCTACGAGCAGTACTTC
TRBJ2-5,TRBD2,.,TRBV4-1,CASSQGLAGVGETQYF,TGCGCCAGCAGCCAAGGTCTAGCGGGGGTTGGAGAGACCCAGTACTTC
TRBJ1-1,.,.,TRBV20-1,CSARVNTEAFF,TGCAGTGCTAGGGTGAACACTGAAGCTTTCTTT
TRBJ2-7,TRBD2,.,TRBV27,CASSPETLAGESGEQYF,TGTGCCAGCAGCCCCGAAACACTAGCGGGAGAATCGGGCGAGCAGTACTTC
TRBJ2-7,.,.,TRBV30,CAWSVRGASEQYF,TGTGCCTGGAGTGTAAGGGGGGCGAGTGAGCAGTACTTC
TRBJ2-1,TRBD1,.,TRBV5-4,CASSLRTGENEQFF,TGTGCCAGCAGCCTAAGGACAGGGGAAAATGAGCAGTTCTTC
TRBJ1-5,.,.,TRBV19,CASSIGPGNQPQHF,TGTGCCAGTAGTATTGGGCCAGGAAATCAGCCCCAGCATTTT
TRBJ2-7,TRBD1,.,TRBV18,CASSPGTASYEQYF,TGTGCCAGCTCACCGGGGACAGCCTCCTACGAGCAGTACTTC
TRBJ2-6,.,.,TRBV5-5,CASSYQDPGAAGANVLTF,TGTGCCAGCAGCTACCAGGACCCGGGGGCGGCTGGGGCCAACGTCCTGACTTTC
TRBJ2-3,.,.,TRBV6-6,CASNPGGRTDTQYF,TGTGCCAGCAACCCCGGGGGGCGCACAGATACGCAGTATTTT
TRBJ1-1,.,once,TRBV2,CASSEWGDGTYNTEAFF,TGTGCCAGCAGTGAATGGGGGGATGGGACATATAACACTGAAGCTTTCTTT
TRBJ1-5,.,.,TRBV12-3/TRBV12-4,CASSLRGQPQHF,TGTGCCAGCAGTCTCCGTGGGCAGCCCCAGCATTTT
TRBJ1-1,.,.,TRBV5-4,CASTRLFGNTEAFF,TGTGCCAGCACCAGACTTTTCGGTAACACTGAAGCTTTCTTT
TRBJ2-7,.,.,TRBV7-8,CASSLYEQYF,TGTGCCAGCAGCTTATACGAGCAGTACTTC
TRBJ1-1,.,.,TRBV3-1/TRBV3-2,CASTLSGLPTEAFF,TGTGCCAGCACCCTGAGTGGGTTGCCCACTGAAGCTTTCTTT
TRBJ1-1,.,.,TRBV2,CASSAFRDRVRNTEAFF,TGTGCCAGCAGTGCTTTCAGGGATCGGGTTCGGAACACTGAAGCTTTCTTT
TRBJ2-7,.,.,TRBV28,CASVAGAYEQYF,TGTGCCAGCGTGGCAGGGGCCTACGAGCAGTACTTC
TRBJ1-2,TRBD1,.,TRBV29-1,CSAGGTGGDGYTF,TGCAGCGCCGGCGGGACAGGGGGAGATGGCTACACCTTC
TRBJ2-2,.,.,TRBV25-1,CASSEWGTHGGELFF,TGTGCCAGCAGTGAATGGGGGACCCATGGCGGGGAGCTGTTTTTT
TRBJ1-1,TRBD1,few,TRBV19,CASSTGQGLNTEAFF,TGTGCCAGTAGTACTGGACAGGGCTTGAACACTGAAGCTTTCTTT
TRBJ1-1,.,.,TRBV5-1,CASSLAGTFDMNTEAFF,TGCGCCAGCAGCTTGGCCGGGACATTCGATATGAACACTGAAGCTTTCTTT
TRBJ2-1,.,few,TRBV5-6,CASSSPRELYNEQFF,TGTGCCAGCAGCTCGCCGCGAGAACTGTACAATGAGCAGTTCTTC
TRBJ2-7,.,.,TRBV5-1,CASSPGTQGYEQYF,TGCGCCAGCAGCCCAGGGACCCAAGGCTACGAGCAGTACTTC
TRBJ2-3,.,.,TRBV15,CATSFSRDTQYF,TGTGCCACCAGCTTCAGTCGAGATACGCAGTATTTT
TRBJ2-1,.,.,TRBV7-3,CASSLTGSESSYNEQFF,TGTGCCAGCAGCTTAACTGGCTCGGAGAGCTCCTACAATGAGCAGTTCTTC
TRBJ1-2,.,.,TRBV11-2,CASSFSRDGSNYGYTF,TGTGCCAGCAGCTTCTCCAGGGACGGCTCTAACTATGGCTACACCTTC
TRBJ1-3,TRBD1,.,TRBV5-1,CASSIGQGDGNTIYF,TGCGCCAGCAGCATCGGACAGGGGGATGGAAACACCATATATTTT
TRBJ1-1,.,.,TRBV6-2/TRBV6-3,CASSYSKERPSPGTEAFF,TGTGCCAGCAGTTACTCCAAAGAACGACCCTCACCCGGCACTGAAGCTTTCTTT
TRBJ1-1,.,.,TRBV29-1,CSVTDGNTEAFF,TGCAGCGTGACGGACGGGAACACTGAAGCTTTCTTT
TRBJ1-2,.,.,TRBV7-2,CASSLALVARGLHGYTF,TGTGCCAGCAGCTTAGCGCTAGTCGCACGGGGTCTACATGGCTACACCTTC
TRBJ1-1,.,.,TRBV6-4,CASSLSAGYTEAFF,TGTGCCAGCAGTCTCAGTGCAGGGTACACTGAAGCTTTCTTT
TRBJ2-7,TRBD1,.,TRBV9,CASSVTGGYEQYF,TGTGCCAGCAGCGTAACAGGGGGCTACGAGCAGTACTTC
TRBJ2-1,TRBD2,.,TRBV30,CAWDLLAGGLGEQFF,TGTGCCTGGGACCTCCTAGCGGGAGGGTTGGGTGAGCAGTTCTTC
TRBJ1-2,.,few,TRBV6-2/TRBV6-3,CASSYGLSGANPYGYTF,TGTGCCAGCAGTTACGGGCTCTCAGGGGCAAACCCCTATGGCTACACCTTC
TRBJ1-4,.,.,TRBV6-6,CASSPPVGKLFF,TGTGCCAGCAGTCCTCCTGTTGGAAAACTGTTTTTT
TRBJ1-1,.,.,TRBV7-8,CASSSERNTEAFF,TGTGCCAGCAGCTCCGAGAGGAACACTGAAGCTTTCTTT
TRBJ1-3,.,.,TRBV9,CASSRTADSGNTIYF,TGTGCCAGCAGCAGGACGGCCGACTCTGGAAACACCATATATTTT
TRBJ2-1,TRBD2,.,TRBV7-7,CASSSLAGGRGDEQFF,TGTGCCAGCAGCTCTCTAGCGGGAGGGAGGGGAGATGAGCAGTTCTTC
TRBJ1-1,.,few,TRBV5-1,CASSNDPNTEAFF,TGCGCCAGCAGCAACGATCCGAACACTGAAGCTTTCTTT
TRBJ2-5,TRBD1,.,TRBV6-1,CASSEVGGTGGETQYF,TGTGCCAGCAGTGAAGTGGGCGGGACAGGGGGAGAGACCCAGTACTTC
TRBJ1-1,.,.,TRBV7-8,CASSLVAVNTEAFF,TGTGCCAGCAGCTTAGTTGCGGTGAACACTGAAGCTTTCTTT
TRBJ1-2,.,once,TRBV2,CASSGRSNYGYTF,TGTGCCAGCAGTGGGCGCAGCAACTATGGCTACACCTTC
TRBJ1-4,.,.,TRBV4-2,CASSRADGELFF,TGTGCCAGCAGCCGCGCGGATGGAGAACTGTTTTTT
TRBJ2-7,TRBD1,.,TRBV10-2,CAILIPGQGTYEQYF,TGCGCCATCCTAATCCCGGGACAGGGCACCTACGAGCAGTACTTC
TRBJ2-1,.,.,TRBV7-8,CASNPDSSYNEQFF,TGTGCCAGCAACCCCGACAGCTCCTACAATGAGCAGTTCTTC
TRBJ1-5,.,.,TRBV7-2,CASSLRGSQPQHF,TGTGCCAGCAGCTTAAGGGGAAGCCAGCCCCAGCATTTT
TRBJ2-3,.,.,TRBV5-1,CASSLKPDTQYF,TGCGCCAGCAGCTTGAAGCCAGATACGCAGTATTTT